This T cell receptor (beta chain) was documented in a study of blood T cell repertoires in COVID-19. Overall study: Specimens from acute and convalescent COVID-19 originated in the United States, Italy and Spain.

Original data processing: Using reference gene primer amplification, nucleated cell counts were estimated. Sequencing was performed with immunoSEQ multiplex PCR; in TCRdb, only in-frame clones are kept and a portion is missing. The DNA gave D and trimming, while V, J and clone size come from that table. The sample includes 270,000 or so clones, roughly 80% seen only once; the top ten take more than 1.1%. V was trimmed by 7 bases and J by 0 bases, leaving 16 bases between them. Germline V gene sequence: CDR1 SNHLY, CDR2 FYNNEI. The CDR3 is 15 residues long. Sequences were obtained from peripheral blood. The sequence derives from a human donor with COVID-19, enrolled during active disease. The donor label of this sample is uncertain. V gene TRBV2 combines with J gene TRBJ2-7; D perhaps matches TRBD2 (5 bases). The chain's CDR3 is CASTLEGRSSYEQYF. In nucleotides, the CDR3 is TGTGCCAGCACCCTTGAGGGCAGGAGCTCCTACGAGCAGTACTTC.